This TCR beta chain is drawn from a study of T-cell reconstitution after alpha-beta-depleted transplantation in children. V was pared by 5 bases and J by 0 bases, with 14 bases between. The CDR3 has 15 residues. Germline CDR1 is SGHAT and CDR2 is FQNNGV. During its preparation, the TCRbeta library received unique molecular identifiers. Via MiXCR, TCRdb re-called the PCR reads, giving one row per CDR3 protein. The sample carries over 200,000 distinct CDR3 sequences, 11% recorded once. The sequence derives from a child in the first two years of life with acute myeloid leukemia, due to receive a stem cell transplant. The V gene is TRBV11-2, the J gene TRBJ2-7; D tentatively fits TRBD1 or TRBD2 (5 bases each). The source material was PBMCs, sampled before TCRalphabeta/CD19-depleted stem cell transplant. The CDR3 is CASSRDAWGSYEQYF. The CDR3 DNA is TGTGCCAGCAGCCGGGACGCCTGGGGCTCCTACGAGCAGTACTTC.